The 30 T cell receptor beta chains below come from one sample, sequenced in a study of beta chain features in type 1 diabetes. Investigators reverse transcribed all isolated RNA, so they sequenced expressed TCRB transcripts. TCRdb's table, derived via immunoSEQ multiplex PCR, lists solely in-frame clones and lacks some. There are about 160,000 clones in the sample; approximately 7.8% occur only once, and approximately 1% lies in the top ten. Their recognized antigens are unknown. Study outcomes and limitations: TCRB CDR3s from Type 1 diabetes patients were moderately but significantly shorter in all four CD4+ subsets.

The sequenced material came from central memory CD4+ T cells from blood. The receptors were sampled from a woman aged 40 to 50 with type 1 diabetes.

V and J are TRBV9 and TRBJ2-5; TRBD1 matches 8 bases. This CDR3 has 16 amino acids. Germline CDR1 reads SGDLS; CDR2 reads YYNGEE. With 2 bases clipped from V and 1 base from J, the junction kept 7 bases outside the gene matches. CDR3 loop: CASSVGQGQAQETQYF. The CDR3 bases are TGTGCCAGCAGCGTTGGACAGGGACAAGCCCAAGAGACCCAGTACTTC.

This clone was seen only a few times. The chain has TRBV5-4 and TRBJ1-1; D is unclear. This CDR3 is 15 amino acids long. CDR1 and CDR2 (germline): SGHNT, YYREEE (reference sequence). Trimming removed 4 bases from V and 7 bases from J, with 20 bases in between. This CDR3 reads CASSPKGGSDGEAFF. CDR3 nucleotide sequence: TGTGCCAGCAGCCCTAAGGGAGGAAGTGATGGTGAAGCTTTCTTT.

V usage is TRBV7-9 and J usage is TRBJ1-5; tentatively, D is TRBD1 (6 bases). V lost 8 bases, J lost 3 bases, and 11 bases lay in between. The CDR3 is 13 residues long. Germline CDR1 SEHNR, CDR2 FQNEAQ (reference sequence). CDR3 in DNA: TGTGCCAGCGGGGGCAGGGACAATCAGCCCCAGCATTTT. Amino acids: CASGGRDNQPQHF.

The CDR3 DNA is TGTGCCAGCAGGCTTAACCCGGGACAGGGGTTCAATGAGCAGTTCTTC. It translates to CASRLNPGQGFNEQFF. The chain employs TRBV27 and TRBJ2-1, with 10 positions matching TRBD1. Germline trimming cut 6 bases from V and 6 bases from J; bases unmatched to any gene: 11. CDR3 length: 16 amino acids. CDR1 and CDR2 (germline): MNHEY, SMNVEV (reference sequence).

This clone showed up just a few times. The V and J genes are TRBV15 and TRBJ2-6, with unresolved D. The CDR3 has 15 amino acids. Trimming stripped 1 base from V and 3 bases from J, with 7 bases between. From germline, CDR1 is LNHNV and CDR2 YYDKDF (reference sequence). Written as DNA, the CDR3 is TGTGCCACCAGCAGAGGATTCGGTGGGGCCAACGTCCTGACTTTC. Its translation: CATSRGFGGANVLTF. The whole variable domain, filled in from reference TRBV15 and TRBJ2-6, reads DAMVIQNPRYQVTQFGKPVTLSCSQTLNHNVMYWYQQKSSQAPKLLFHYYDKDFNNEADTPDNFQSRRPNTSFCFLDIRSPGLGDTAMYLCATSRGFGGANVLTFGAGSRLTVL.

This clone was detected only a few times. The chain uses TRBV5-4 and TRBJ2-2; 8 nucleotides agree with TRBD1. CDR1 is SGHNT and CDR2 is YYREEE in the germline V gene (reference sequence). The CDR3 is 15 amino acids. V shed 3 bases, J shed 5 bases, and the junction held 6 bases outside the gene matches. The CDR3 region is CASSSNRGETGELFF. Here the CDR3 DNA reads TGTGCCAGCAGCTCAAACAGGGGGGAGACCGGGGAGCTGTTTTTT.

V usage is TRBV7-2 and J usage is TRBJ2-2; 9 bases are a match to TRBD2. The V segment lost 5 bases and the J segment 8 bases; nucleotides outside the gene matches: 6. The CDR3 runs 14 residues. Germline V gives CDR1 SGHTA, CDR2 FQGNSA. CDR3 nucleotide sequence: TGTGCCAGCAGCCCGGGACTAGCAACTGGGGAGCTGTTTTTT. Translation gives CASSPGLATGELFF.

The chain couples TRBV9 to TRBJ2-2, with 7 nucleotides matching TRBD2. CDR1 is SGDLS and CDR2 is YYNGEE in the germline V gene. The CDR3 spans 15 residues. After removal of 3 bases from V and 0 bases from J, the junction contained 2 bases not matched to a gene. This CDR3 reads CASSATSANTGELFF. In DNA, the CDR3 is TGTGCCAGCAGCGCTACTAGCGCGAACACCGGGGAGCTGTTTTTT.

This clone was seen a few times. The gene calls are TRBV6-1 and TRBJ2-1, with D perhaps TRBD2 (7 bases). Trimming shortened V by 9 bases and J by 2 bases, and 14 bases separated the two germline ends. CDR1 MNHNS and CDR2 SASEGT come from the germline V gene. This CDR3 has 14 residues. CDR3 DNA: TGTGCCAGTAGAGAGGGGGGGGCCTACAATGAGCAGTTCTTC. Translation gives CASREGGAYNEQFF.

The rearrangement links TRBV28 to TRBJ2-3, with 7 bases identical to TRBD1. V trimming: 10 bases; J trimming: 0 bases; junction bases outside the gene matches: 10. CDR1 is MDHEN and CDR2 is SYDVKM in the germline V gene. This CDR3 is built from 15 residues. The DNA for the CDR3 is TGTGCCACCAGAGGGGGCTCCATAAGCACAGATACGCAGTATTTT. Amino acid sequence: CATRGGSISTDTQYF.

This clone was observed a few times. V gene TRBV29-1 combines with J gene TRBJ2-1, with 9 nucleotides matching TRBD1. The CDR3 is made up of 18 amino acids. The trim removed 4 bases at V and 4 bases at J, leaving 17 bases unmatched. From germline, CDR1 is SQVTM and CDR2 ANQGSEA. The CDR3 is CSVGKQGAGEGSYNEQFF. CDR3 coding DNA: TGCAGCGTTGGAAAACAGGGGGCGGGAGAGGGGTCTTACAATGAGCAGTTCTTC.

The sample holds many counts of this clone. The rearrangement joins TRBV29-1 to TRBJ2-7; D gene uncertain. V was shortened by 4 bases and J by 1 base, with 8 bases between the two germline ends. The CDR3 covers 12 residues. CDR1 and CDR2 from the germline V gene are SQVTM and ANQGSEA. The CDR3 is CSVAWRSYEQYF. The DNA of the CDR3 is TGCAGCGTTGCCTGGAGATCCTACGAGCAGTACTTC.

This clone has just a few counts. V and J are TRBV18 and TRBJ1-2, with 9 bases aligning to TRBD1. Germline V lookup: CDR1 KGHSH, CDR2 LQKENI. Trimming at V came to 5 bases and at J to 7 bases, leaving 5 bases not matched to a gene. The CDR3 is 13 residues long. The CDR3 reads CASSTRDRVGYTF. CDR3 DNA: TGTGCCAGCTCAACCCGGGACAGGGTTGGCTACACCTTC. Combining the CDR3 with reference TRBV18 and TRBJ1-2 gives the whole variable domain NAGVMQNPRHLVRRRGQEARLRCSPMKGHSHVYWYRQLPEEGLKFMVYLQKENIIDESGMPKERFSAEFPKEGPSILRIQQVVRGDSAAYFCASSTRDRVGYTFGSGTRLTVV.

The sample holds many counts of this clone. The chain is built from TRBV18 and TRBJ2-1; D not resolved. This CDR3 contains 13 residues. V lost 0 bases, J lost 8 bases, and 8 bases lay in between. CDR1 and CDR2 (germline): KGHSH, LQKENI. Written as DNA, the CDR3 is TGTGCCAGCTCACCACCGGTGGTAGATGAGCAGTTCTTC. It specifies CASSPPVVDEQFF.

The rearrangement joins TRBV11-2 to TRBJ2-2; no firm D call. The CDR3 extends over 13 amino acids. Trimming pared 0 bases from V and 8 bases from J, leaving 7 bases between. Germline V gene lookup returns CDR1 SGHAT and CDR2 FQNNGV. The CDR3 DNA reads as TGTGCCAGCAGCTTAGATCTTTCGGGGGAGCTGTTTTTT. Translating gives CASSLDLSGELFF.

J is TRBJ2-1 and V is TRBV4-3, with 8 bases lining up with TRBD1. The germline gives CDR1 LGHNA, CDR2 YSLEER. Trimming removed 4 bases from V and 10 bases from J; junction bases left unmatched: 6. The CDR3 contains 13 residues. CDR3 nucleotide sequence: TGCGCCAGCAGCCCACAGGGGGACAGAGAGCAGTTCTTC. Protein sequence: CASSPQGDREQFF.

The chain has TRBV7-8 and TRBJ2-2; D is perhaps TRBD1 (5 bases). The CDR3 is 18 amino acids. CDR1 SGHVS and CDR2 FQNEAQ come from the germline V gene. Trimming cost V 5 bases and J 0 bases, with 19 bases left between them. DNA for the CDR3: TGTGCCAGCAGCCCCAGGACCCGGGCAGGGCCGAACACCGGGGAGCTGTTTTTT. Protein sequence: CASSPRTRAGPNTGELFF.

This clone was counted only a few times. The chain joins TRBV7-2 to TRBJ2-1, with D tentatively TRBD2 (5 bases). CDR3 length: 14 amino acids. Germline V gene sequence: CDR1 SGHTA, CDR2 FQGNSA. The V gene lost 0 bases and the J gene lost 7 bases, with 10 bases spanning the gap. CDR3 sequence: CASSLAGQRNEQFF. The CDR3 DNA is TGTGCCAGCAGCTTAGCCGGGCAGCGGAATGAGCAGTTCTTC. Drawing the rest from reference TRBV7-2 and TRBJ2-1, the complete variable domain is GAGVSQSPSNKVTEKGKDVELRCDPISGHTALYWYRQSLGQGLEFLIYFQGNSAPDKSGLPSDRFSAERTGGSVSTLTIQRTQQEDSAVYLCASSLAGQRNEQFFGPGTRLTVL.

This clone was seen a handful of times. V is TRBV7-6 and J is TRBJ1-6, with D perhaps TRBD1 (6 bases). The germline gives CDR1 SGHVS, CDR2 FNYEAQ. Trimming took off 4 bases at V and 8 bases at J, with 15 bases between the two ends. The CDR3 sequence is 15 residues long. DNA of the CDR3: TGTGCCAGCAGCTCGACGGGACAAGGCCATTCACCCCTCCACTTT. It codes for CASSSTGQGHSPLHF.

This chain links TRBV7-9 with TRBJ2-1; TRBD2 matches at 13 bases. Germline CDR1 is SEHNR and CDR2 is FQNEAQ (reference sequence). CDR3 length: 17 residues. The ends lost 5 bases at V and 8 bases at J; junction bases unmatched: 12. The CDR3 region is CASSLVQGLAGIDEQFF. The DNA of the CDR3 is TGTGCCAGCAGCCTAGTACAGGGACTAGCGGGAATTGATGAGCAGTTCTTC.

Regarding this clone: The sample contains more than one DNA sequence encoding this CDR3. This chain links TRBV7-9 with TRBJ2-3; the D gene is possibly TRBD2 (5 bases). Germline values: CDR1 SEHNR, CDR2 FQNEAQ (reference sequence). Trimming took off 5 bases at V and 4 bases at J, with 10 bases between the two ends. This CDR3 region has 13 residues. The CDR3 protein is CASSPRGPDTQYF. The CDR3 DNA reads TGTGCCAGCAGCCCTCGAGGGCCAGATACGCAGTATTTT.

Here the CDR3 DNA reads TGTGCCAGCTCATCGCAGGGCTACGAGCAGTACTTC. Protein product: CASSSQGYEQYF. The J gene is TRBJ2-7, the V gene TRBV18; D may be TRBD1 (5 bases). Looked up from germline, CDR1 is KGHSH and CDR2 is LQKENI. The germline V and J ends were trimmed by 5 bases and 3 bases, with 8 bases remaining between them. The CDR3 contains 12 residues. The whole variable domain, remainder taken from reference TRBV18 and TRBJ2-7, is NAGVMQNPRHLVRRRGQEARLRCSPMKGHSHVYWYRQLPEEGLKFMVYLQKENIIDESGMPKERFSAEFPKEGPSILRIQQVVRGDSAAYFCASSSQGYEQYFGPGTRLTVT.

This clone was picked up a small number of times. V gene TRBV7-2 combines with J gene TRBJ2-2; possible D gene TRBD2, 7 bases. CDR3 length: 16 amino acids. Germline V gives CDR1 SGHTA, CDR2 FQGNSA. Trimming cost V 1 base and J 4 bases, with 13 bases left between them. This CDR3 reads CASSLVGRGLTGELFF. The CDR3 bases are TGTGCCAGCAGCTTAGTGGGGCGGGGGCTCACCGGGGAGCTGTTTTTT.

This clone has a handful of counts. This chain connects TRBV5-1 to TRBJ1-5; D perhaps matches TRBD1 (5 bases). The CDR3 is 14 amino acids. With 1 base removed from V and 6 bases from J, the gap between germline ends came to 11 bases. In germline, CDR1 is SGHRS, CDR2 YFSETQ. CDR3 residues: CASSLSGDSQPQHF. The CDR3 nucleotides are TGCGCCAGCAGCTTGTCGGGGGATAGTCAGCCCCAGCATTTT. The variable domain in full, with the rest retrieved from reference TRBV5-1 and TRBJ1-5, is KAGVTQTPRYLIKTRGQQVTLSCSPISGHRSVSWYQQTPGQGLQFLFEYFSETQRNKGNFPGRFSGRQFSNSRSEMNVSTLELGDSALYLCASSLSGDSQPQHFGDGTRLSIL.

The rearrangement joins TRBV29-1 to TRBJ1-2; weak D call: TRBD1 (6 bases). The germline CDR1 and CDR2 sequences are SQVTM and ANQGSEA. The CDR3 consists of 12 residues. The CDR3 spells CGADSYEDGYTF. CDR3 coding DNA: TGCGGCGCGGACAGCTATGAGGATGGCTACACCTTC.

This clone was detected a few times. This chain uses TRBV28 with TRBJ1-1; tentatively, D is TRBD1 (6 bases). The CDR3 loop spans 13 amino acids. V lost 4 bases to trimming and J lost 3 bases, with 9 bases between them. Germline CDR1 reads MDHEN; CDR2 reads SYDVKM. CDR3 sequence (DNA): TGTGCCAGCAGTTCGGCAGGGGACACTGAAGCTTTCTTT. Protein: CASSSAGDTEAFF.

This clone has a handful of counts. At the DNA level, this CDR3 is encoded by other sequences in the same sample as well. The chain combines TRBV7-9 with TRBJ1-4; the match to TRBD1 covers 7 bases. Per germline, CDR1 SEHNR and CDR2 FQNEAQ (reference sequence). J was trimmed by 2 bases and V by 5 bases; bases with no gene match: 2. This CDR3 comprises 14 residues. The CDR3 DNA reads TGTGCCAGCAGCCCGGGACAGACTAATGAAAAACTGTTTTTT. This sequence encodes CASSPGQTNEKLFF.

CDR3 nucleotides: TGTGCCAGCAGCCCGCCAGGGGACTACGAGCAGTACTTC. It encodes CASSPPGDYEQYF. The J gene is TRBJ2-7, the V gene TRBV7-9; maybe TRBD1 (6 bases). The CDR3 consists of 13 residues. Germline V lookup: CDR1 SEHNR, CDR2 FQNEAQ (reference sequence). V lost 5 bases, J lost 3 bases, and 11 bases lay in between.

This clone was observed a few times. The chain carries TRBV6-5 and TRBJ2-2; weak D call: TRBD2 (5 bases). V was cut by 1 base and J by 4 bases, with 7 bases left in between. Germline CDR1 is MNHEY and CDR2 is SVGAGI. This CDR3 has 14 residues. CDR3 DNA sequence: TGTGCCAGCAGTTACTGGGGAGCCACCGGGGAGCTGTTTTTT. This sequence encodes CASSYWGATGELFF.

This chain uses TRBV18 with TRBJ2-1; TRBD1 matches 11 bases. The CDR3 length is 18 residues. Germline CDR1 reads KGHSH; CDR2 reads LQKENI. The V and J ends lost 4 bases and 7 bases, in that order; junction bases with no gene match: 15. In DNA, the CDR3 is TGTGCCAGCTCACTAAAGGCCACAATCGGGACAGGGGGGAATGAGCAGTTCTTC. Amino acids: CASSLKATIGTGGNEQFF.